These T cell receptor beta chains were read from a single sample in a study of lymphopenia after photon versus proton radiotherapy. Profiling relied on immunoSEQ multiplex PCR, and the TCRdb table lists in-frame clones only, not all of them. The data contain around 53,000 clones, 65% to 85% of them singletons. The sequences come from peripheral blood, collected from a patient treated with photon-based radiotherapy. These TCRs come from a man aged 50-59 years with gastric cancer. The CDR3 runs from the conserved cysteine through the conserved F or W. D genes are given only for firm matches. Clone size is not always given. Where it is, it says once, few, many or a class for expanded clones.

j_call v_call d_call clone_size cdr3_nt cdr3_aa
TRBJ2-7 TRBV5-6 . few TGTGCCAGCAGCTTGGTGGGAGACAGCTACGAGCAGTACTTC CASSLVGDSYEQYF
TRBJ2-4 TRBV5-1 TRBD2 . TGCGCCAGCAGCCCGTGGACTAGCGGGAGGAGGAGGGGGAGGAGTAACATTCAGTACTTC CASSPWTSGRRRGRSNIQYF
TRBJ2-2 TRBV2 . once TGTGCCAGCAAAGGGCCCGGGGTGGGGCTGTTTTTT CASKGPGVGLFF
TRBJ1-2 TRBV5-1 TRBD1 . TGCGCCAGCAGCCTGGACATTCAGGGGGCAGGTGGCTACACCTTC CASSLDIQGAGGYTF
TRBJ2-3 TRBV10-3 . once TGTGCCATCAGTGAGTCTCCTGGCACAGATACGCAGTATTTT CAISESPGTDTQYF
TRBJ2-3 TRBV4-3 TRBD1 . TGCGCCAGCAGCCAAGCTGGACAGGGAAGCACAGATACGCAGTATTTT CASSQAGQGSTDTQYF
TRBJ1-4 TRBV7-9 . . TGTGCCAGCAGCTTGCGGGGGGCCGATGAAAAACTGTTTTTT CASSLRGADEKLFF
TRBJ1-1 TRBV6-5 TRBD1 . TGTGCCAGCAGGCGAACAGGGGGCGCTAATGAAGCTTTCTTT CASRRTGGANEAFF
TRBJ2-7 TRBV7-9 . few TGTGCCAGCAGCTTAGCGGCCAGACGATACGAGCAGTACTTC CASSLAARRYEQYF
TRBJ1-4 TRBV9 TRBD1 . TGTGCCAGCAGCGCCGGACAGGGAGGGGGTGAAAAACTGTTTTTT CASSAGQGGGEKLFF
TRBJ2-7 TRBV7-2 TRBD2 . TGTGCCAGCAGCTTAGCGCTAGCGGGAGAATCTCGAAACGAGCAGTACTTC CASSLALAGESRNEQYF
TRBJ1-1 TRBV2 TRBD1 . TGTGCCAGCAGGGAAGGAGGGACAGGGGACACTGAAGCTTTCTTT CASREGGTGDTEAFF
TRBJ1-2 TRBV28 . few TGTGCCAGCAGTACGCCCTCAGGGGCGTCTAAGGGCTACACCTTC CASSTPSGASKGYTF
TRBJ1-1 TRBV18 . . TGTGCCAGCTCCAGAGACGGGCCGGGTCGCACTGAAGCTTTCTTT CASSRDGPGRTEAFF
TRBJ1-3 TRBV25-1 . . TGTGCCAGCAGTGAAGGACTTTACTCTGGAAACACCATATATTTT CASSEGLYSGNTIYF
TRBJ2-3 TRBV11-1 . . TGTGCCAGCAGCTCCTCATCGGCAGATACGCAGTATTTT CASSSSSADTQYF
TRBJ2-7 TRBV6-5 TRBD2 . TGTGCCAGCAGTCCGCCGGGACTAGCGGGGCGGGGGCAGTACTTC CASSPPGLAGRGQYF
TRBJ1-2 TRBV4-1 . . TGCGCCAGCAGCCAAGAGCACAGTAGCTACACCTTC CASSQEHSSYTF
TRBJ2-2 TRBV4-1 . once TGCGCCAGCAGCCGGTCCGACGGTGCGCGCGCGAACACCGGGGAGCTGTTTTTT CASSRSDGARANTGELFF
TRBJ2-7 TRBV2 TRBD2 . TGTGCCAGCATCGGGTGGAGCGGGAGGCCTAAAGGAAGCTCCTACGAGCAGTACTTC CASIGWSGRPKGSSYEQYF
TRBJ1-5 TRBV19 . . TGTGCCAGTAGACCTGACGGGGGTCGAGGGGCCCAGCATTTT CASRPDGGRGAQHF
TRBJ2-7 TRBV10-3 . once TGTGCCATCAGTGACCCCGGCGGAAGCTCCTACGAGCAGTACTTC CAISDPGGSSYEQYF
TRBJ2-7 TRBV6-5 . . TGTGCCAGCAGTCCTTTAGCGAGTAGCTCCTACGAGCAGTACTTC CASSPLASSSYEQYF
TRBJ2-7 TRBV30 . . TGTGCCTGGAGTGGGTTCTGGGGGGACGAGCAGTACTTC CAWSGFWGDEQYF
TRBJ2-1 TRBV5-4 TRBD2 . TGTGCCAGCAGCTTGAGCACTAGCGGGAGGGAGCAGTTCTTC CASSLSTSGREQFF
TRBJ2-3 TRBV27 TRBD2 . TGTGCCAGCAGTCTGGGACTAGCGGGAGGGAGAGGAGATACGCAGTATTTT CASSLGLAGGRGDTQYF
TRBJ2-5 TRBV5-1 . . TGCGCCAGCAGCTTGCGGGGTGGTATGGAGGAGACCCAGTACTTC CASSLRGGMEETQYF
TRBJ2-1 TRBV14 . . TGTGCCAGCAGCCAAAGGGACCGGTACAATGAGCAGTTCTTC CASSQRDRYNEQFF
TRBJ2-1 TRBV2 TRBD2 . TGTGCCAGCTGGACTAGCGGGAGTAGGTTGATGGTCCACAATGAGCAGTTCTTC CASWTSGSRLMVHNEQFF
TRBJ1-1 TRBV28 TRBD1 . TGTGCCAGCTCCGGGACAGGGGCTTCATATGAAGCTTTCTTT CASSGTGASYEAFF
TRBJ1-6 TRBV7-2 . few TGTGCCAGCAGCTTAGGCCAGGGTTTCCACTTT CASSLGQGFHF
TRBJ2-7 TRBV19 . . TGTGCCAGTAGTATAACAGGTTCCCGGGTGGAGCAGTACTTC CASSITGSRVEQYF
TRBJ2-1 TRBV9 TRBD2 . TGTGCCAGCAGCGCCGGGACTAGCGGGAGGTACAATGAGCAGTTCTTC CASSAGTSGRYNEQFF
TRBJ2-7 TRBV6-1 . . TGTGCCAGCAGTGTCCAGACAGGCCCCTACGAGCAGTACTTC CASSVQTGPYEQYF
TRBJ2-7 TRBV21-1 . . TGTGCCAGCAGCCACGGGGCACAGCAATCCTACGAGCAGTACTTC CASSHGAQQSYEQYF
TRBJ2-7 TRBV5-5 TRBD2 . TGTGCCAGCAGCTTGGGACTAGCGGGAGGAGTCTACGAGCAGTACTTC CASSLGLAGGVYEQYF
TRBJ2-3 TRBV5-8 . . TGTGCCAGCGCCGGGAGCACAGATACGCAGTATTTT CASAGSTDTQYF
TRBJ2-7 TRBV9 . . TGTGCCAGCAGCATGACCACGGGGGAGCAGTACTTC CASSMTTGEQYF
TRBJ1-1 TRBV19 . . TGTGCCAGTAGTATCGTACGCAGGGGTAGTGAAGCTTTCTTT CASSIVRRGSEAFF
TRBJ2-7 TRBV5-5 . few TGTGCCAGCAGCTTGTTATCAGGCTCAATCCTTTCCTACGAGCAGTACTTC CASSLLSGSILSYEQYF
TRBJ2-3 TRBV7-2 TRBD1 . TGTGCCAGCACCAACAGGGGCTCAGATACGCAGTATTTT CASTNRGSDTQYF
TRBJ2-2 TRBV28 . . TGTGCCAGCAGTTTAGGGGGGAGCACCGGGGAGCTGTTTTTT CASSLGGSTGELFF